One and the same sample provided the 20 T cell receptor beta chains below, sequenced in a study of blood T cell repertoires in COVID-19. Clones were sequenced by immunoSEQ multiplex PCR, and TCRdb holds only the in-frame ones, with some missing. This table holds some 220,000 clones, around 81% found once. Sequenced: peripheral blood. These receptors were collected from a woman aged 25 to 39 who had recovered from COVID-19.

This chain joins TRBV30 and TRBJ1-5, with TRBD1 matching over 10 bases. Germline V gene data show CDR1 as GTSNPN and CDR2 as SVGIG (reference sequence). Germline trimming cut 2 bases from V and 5 bases from J; bases unmatched to any gene: 9. The length of the CDR3 is 16 residues. CDR3 protein: CAWSTSGTGEDQPQHF. The CDR3, as DNA: TGTGCCTGGAGTACCTCCGGGACAGGGGAGGATCAGCCCCAGCATTTT.

This chain uses TRBV3-1 (or the pseudogene TRBV3-2) with TRBJ1-1, with D unclear. Germline V gene lookup returns CDR1 LGHDT and CDR2 YNNKEL (reference sequence). Trimming took 4 bases from V and 5 from J, leaving 8 bases between them. The CDR3 runs to 12 residues. The CDR3, as DNA: TGTGCCAGCAGCCCCGGGGAGACTGAAGCTTTCTTT. Its protein is CASSPGETEAFF.

This clone was counted between two and nine times. The chain's CDR3 is CASSSTGGWDNEQFF. In nucleotides, the CDR3 is TGTGCCAGCAGCTCGACAGGGGGCTGGGACAATGAGCAGTTCTTC. The chain uses TRBV7-3 and TRBJ2-1; 10 nucleotides line up with TRBD1. There are 15 residues in the CDR3. J was trimmed by 5 bases and V by 4 bases; bases with no gene match: 5. Germline CDR1 reads SGHTA; CDR2 reads FQGTGA.

The sample holds one count of this clone. V usage is TRBV12-5 and J usage is TRBJ1-2; 10 bases line up with TRBD1. V shed 0 bases, J shed 5 bases, and the junction held 3 bases outside the gene matches. The CDR3 runs to 15 residues. The germline V gene has CDR1 LGHNT and CDR2 FRNRAP. The CDR3 is CASGLVPGQGYGYTF. CDR3 bases: TGTGCTAGTGGTTTGGTGCCGGGACAGGGGTATGGCTACACCTTC.

The chain carries TRBV6-6 and TRBJ2-7, with 8 nucleotides matching TRBD2. V gave up 7 bases and J gave up 2 bases; unmatched junction bases: 13. The CDR3 spans 16 residues. Per the germline V gene, CDR1 is MNHNY and CDR2 is SVGAGI (reference sequence). The CDR3 bases are TGTGCCAGCAACGATCCAGCGGGAGCCTCGACCTACGAGCAGTACTTC. Residues: CASNDPAGASTYEQYF.

This clone was found a few times. The chain recombines TRBV6-5 with TRBJ2-7, with a tentative D call TRBD1 (7 bases). Per the germline V gene, CDR1 is MNHEY and CDR2 is SVGAGI. The ends were cut back, 6 bases at V and 6 bases at J, with 12 bases in the middle. The CDR3 is 12 residues long. CDR3 nucleotides: TGTGCCAGCAGCACCCAGGGGGGCGAGCAGTACTTC. Translating gives CASSTQGGEQYF.

The chain recombines TRBV19 with TRBJ2-5; the D gene is possibly TRBD2 (6 bases). The CDR3 length is 15 residues. Germline V gives CDR1 LNHDA, CDR2 SQIVND (reference sequence). Trimming pared 5 bases from V and 5 bases from J, leaving 18 bases between. This chain's CDR3 is CASSWVLGGEETQYF. The DNA of the CDR3 is TGTGCCAGTAGTTGGGTACTCGGGGGTGAGGAGACCCAGTACTTC.

This chain joins TRBV7-9 and TRBJ2-1, with a weak D call TRBD1 (6 bases). Trimming pared 4 bases from V and 2 bases from J, leaving 9 bases between. Germline CDR1 and CDR2: SEHNR and FQNEAQ (reference sequence). This CDR3 is built from 14 residues. The CDR3 loop reads CASSSGTTYNEQFF. For the CDR3, the DNA is TGTGCCAGCAGCTCCGGGACAACCTACAATGAGCAGTTCTTC.

The V call is TRBV7-2, the J call TRBJ1-6, with D possibly TRBD1 on 5 matching bases. V lost 2 bases and J 7 bases, leaving 15 bases between the germline ends. Germline CDR1 reads SGHTA; CDR2 reads FQGNSA. There are 16 residues in the CDR3. This chain's CDR3 is CASSLHLRQRNSPLHF. The CDR3 bases are TGTGCCAGCAGCTTACACCTGAGACAGAGAAATTCACCCCTCCACTTT.

This clone ranks as medium-sized. The J gene is TRBJ1-4, the V gene TRBV19; perhaps TRBD1 as D (5 bases). Trimming took 3 bases from V and 5 from J, leaving 10 bases between them. Looked up from germline, CDR1 is LNHDA and CDR2 is SQIVND (reference sequence). This CDR3 contains 14 residues. CDR3 coding DNA: TGTGCCAGTAGTATCTACGGGGGAAATGAAAAACTGTTTTTT. Amino acids: CASSIYGGNEKLFF.

The chain carries TRBV3-1 (or the pseudogene TRBV3-2) and TRBJ2-7; D might be TRBD2 (6 bases). Trimming took 3 bases from V and 0 from J, leaving 12 bases between them. The germline gives CDR1 LGHDT, CDR2 YNNKEL (reference sequence). This CDR3 comprises 15 residues. CDR3 sequence reads: CASSQEVAVSYEQYF. For the CDR3, the DNA is TGTGCCAGCAGCCAGGAAGTAGCGGTCTCCTACGAGCAGTACTTC.

Regarding this clone: At one end, the junction sequence differs from germline, possibly due to a read error. This chain uses TRBV6-4 with TRBJ2-1; TRBD2 matches 8 bases. The germline gives CDR1 MRHNA, CDR2 SNTAGT. The CDR3 runs 17 residues. CDR3 protein: CASSDSISAGGYSEQFF. CDR3 DNA: TGTGCCAGCAGTGACTCGATCAGCGCGGGAGGTTACAGTGAGCAGTTCTTC.

This clone showed up just a few times. V is TRBV28 and J is TRBJ2-3; 11 nucleotides line up with TRBD2. Germline assignment: CDR1 MDHEN and CDR2 SYDVKM. CDR3 size: 15 residues. J was trimmed by 13 bases and V by 3 bases; bases with no gene match: 12. The CDR3 protein is CASSFTSGRFMGEYF. The DNA of the CDR3 is TGTGCCAGCAGTTTTACTAGCGGGAGATTTATGGGGGAGTATTTT. Full variable domain (outside the CDR3, taken from reference TRBV28 and TRBJ2-3): DVKVTQSSRYLVKRTGEKVFLECVQDMDHENMFWYRQDPGLGLRLIYFSYDVKMKEKGDIPEGYSVSREKKERFSLILESASTNQTSMYLCASSFTSGRFMGEYFGPGTRLTVL.

This chain connects TRBV5-1 to TRBJ2-7, with a possible D match to TRBD2 (6 bases). V gave up 0 bases and J gave up 1 base, with 11 bases separating them. CDR1 is SGHRS and CDR2 is YFSETQ in the germline V gene. The CDR3 loop spans 15 amino acids. As DNA, the CDR3 is TGCGCCAGCAGCTTGGTGGCTAGCGTGTCCTACGAGCAGTACTTC. This sequence encodes CASSLVASVSYEQYF.

V gene TRBV6-1 combines with J gene TRBJ2-7; D remains ambiguous. This CDR3 is built from 12 residues. The V end lost 2 bases, the J end lost 5 bases, and 7 bases lay between the germline ends. CDR1 and CDR2 from the germline V gene are MNHNS and SASEGT. CDR3 coding DNA: TGTGCCAGCAGTGAAAACACCCACGAGCAGTACTTC. This codes for CASSENTHEQYF.

The chain employs TRBV10-3 and TRBJ1-5, with 7 bases lining up with TRBD1. The CDR3 spans 15 residues. Germline assignment: CDR1 ENHRY and CDR2 SYGVKD. Losses at the gene ends were 4 bases for V and 0 bases for J; bases not matched to a gene: 3. The DNA for the CDR3 is TGTGCCATCAGTGCTGGGACAGATAGCAATCAGCCCCAGCATTTT. This translates into CAISAGTDSNQPQHF.

This rearrangement joins TRBV12-3 or TRBV12-4 to TRBJ2-2, with D perhaps matching TRBD2 (7 bases). V was clipped by 8 bases and J by 5 bases, with 12 bases between them. This CDR3 spans 13 amino acids. The CDR3 sequence: CASEGGGTGELFF. The CDR3 coding sequence is TGTGCCAGCGAGGGGGGAGGGACCGGGGAGCTGTTTTTT.

The CDR3 spells CASSQDLLKLADYEQYF. The CDR3 coding sequence is TGCGCCAGCAGCCAAGATCTTTTAAAGCTAGCGGACTACGAGCAGTACTTC. The chain is built from TRBV4-1 and TRBJ2-7, with 7 bases fitting TRBD2. The CDR3 is made up of 17 amino acids. CDR1 is MGHRA, CDR2 YSYEKL, per germline. Trimming took 0 bases from V and 3 from J; bases not matched to a gene: 11.

This clone has a handful of counts. V usage is TRBV5-1 and J usage is TRBJ2-5; 7 bases agree with TRBD2. The CDR3 is 15 residues long. The germline CDR1 and CDR2 sequences are SGHRS and YFSETQ. The V and J ends lost 3 bases and 2 bases, in that order; junction bases with no gene match: 7. CDR3 amino acids: CASSSRVGGQETQYF. Written as DNA, the CDR3 is TGCGCCAGCAGCTCGCGGGTCGGGGGGCAAGAGACCCAGTACTTC.

The rearrangement links TRBV28 to TRBJ1-2; D remains unclear. Trimming shortened V by 4 bases and J by 8 bases, and 17 bases separated the two germline ends. Germline values: CDR1 MDHEN, CDR2 SYDVKM. CDR3 size: 14 residues. The CDR3 nucleotides are TGTGCCAGCAGTTCCCCCCCGGCGGTATCCGGCTACACCTTC. It yields the protein CASSSPPAVSGYTF.